The source of this T cell receptor (beta chain) is a study of blood T cell repertoires in COVID-19. Germline lookup yields CDR1 KGHSH and CDR2 LQKENI. V trimming: 4 bases; J trimming: 6 bases; junction bases outside the gene matches: 7. This CDR3 contains 15 residues. Repertoires were generated with immunoSEQ multiplex PCR, while TCRdb's copy carries only in-frame clones and drops some. The sample has under 300,000 clones, more than 70% seen once. This sequence joins TRBV18 and TRBJ2-1, with 9 bases fitting TRBD1. The sequencing input was peripheral blood. The receptor's source is an elderly man with acute or convalescent COVID-19. The CDR3 here is CASSQGQGHGNEQFF. CDR3 bases: TGTGCCAGCTCACAGGGACAGGGCCATGGCAATGAGCAGTTCTTC.